This T cell receptor (beta chain) was captured by sequencing in a study of identical twins. Germline V gives CDR1 SNHLY, CDR2 FYNNEI. V lost 2 bases, J lost 5 bases, and 13 bases lay in between. There are 15 residues in the CDR3. TCRdb re-derived calls from the 5' RACE reads in MiXCR, one entry per CDR3 protein. The table records 550,000 to 700,000 distinct CDR3 sequences, roughly 20% of them present only once. These data were likewise used in another study, on T cells expressing NK-cell markers. This second study says: Sorted T-cell subsets CD3+CD56+NKG2C+, CD3+CD56+NKG2C- and CD3+CD56-NKG2C+ were TCR beta-sequenced.

The receptor was isolated from a woman between 18 and 30 years old in good health. The sequenced material came from PBMCs. The chain uses TRBV2 and TRBJ2-1, with a possible D match to TRBD1 (6 bases). CDR3 region: CASSEFQGLNNEQFF. CDR3 in DNA: TGTGCCAGCAGTGAATTTCAGGGGCTCAACAATGAGCAGTTCTTC.